This T cell receptor (beta chain) came from a study of blood T cell repertoires in COVID-19. Generated by immunoSEQ multiplex PCR, the TCRdb table keeps only in-frame clones and is missing some. The data hold 150,000 to 200,000 clones, with around 84% observed a single time. The CDR3 spans 13 residues. From germline, CDR1 is GTSNPN and CDR2 SVGIG (reference sequence). The junction had 7 bases not matched to a gene; V was cut back by 1 base and J by 7 bases. Sequenced input: peripheral blood. The receptor's source is a woman aged 70-85 years with COVID-19, enrolled during active disease. The rearrangement links TRBV30 to TRBJ2-7; 7 bases map to TRBD1. CDR3 DNA: TGTGCCTGGAGTGCTGACAGGGAACAGGAGCAGTACTTC. This sequence encodes CAWSADREQEQYF.